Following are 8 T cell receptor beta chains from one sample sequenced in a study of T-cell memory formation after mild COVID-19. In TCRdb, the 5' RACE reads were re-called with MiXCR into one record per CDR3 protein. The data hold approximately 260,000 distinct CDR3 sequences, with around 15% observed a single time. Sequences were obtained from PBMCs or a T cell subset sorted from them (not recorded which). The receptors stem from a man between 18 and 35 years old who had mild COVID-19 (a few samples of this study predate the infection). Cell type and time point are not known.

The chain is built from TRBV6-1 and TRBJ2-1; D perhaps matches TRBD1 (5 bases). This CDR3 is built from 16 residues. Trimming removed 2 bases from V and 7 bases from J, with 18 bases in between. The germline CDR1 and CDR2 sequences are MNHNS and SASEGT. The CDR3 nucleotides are TGTGCCAGCAGTGAATATGGTCTCTGGGGCTGGAATGAGCAGTTCTTC. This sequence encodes CASSEYGLWGWNEQFF.

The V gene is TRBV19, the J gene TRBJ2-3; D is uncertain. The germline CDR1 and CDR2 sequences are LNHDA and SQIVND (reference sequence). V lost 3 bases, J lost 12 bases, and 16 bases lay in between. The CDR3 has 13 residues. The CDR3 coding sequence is TGTGCCAGTAGTATCGGGCCCTCTTTTCCTCAGTATTTT. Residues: CASSIGPSFPQYF.

The CDR3 nucleotides read TGTGCCAGTAGTATAAACGGCGGCTCCTACGAGCAGTACTTC. Residues: CASSINGGSYEQYF. V and J are TRBV19 and TRBJ2-7; no definite D call. Germline assignment: CDR1 LNHDA and CDR2 SQIVND (reference sequence). The V and J ends lost 2 bases and 0 bases respectively, with 8 bases between them. The CDR3 consists of 14 residues.

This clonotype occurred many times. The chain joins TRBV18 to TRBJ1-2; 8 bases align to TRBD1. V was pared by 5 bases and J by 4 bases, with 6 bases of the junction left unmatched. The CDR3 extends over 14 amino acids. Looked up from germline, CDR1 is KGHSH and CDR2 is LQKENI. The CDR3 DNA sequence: TGTGCCAGCTCATCCAGGGGACAGGCCTATGGCTACACCTTC. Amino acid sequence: CASSSRGQAYGYTF.

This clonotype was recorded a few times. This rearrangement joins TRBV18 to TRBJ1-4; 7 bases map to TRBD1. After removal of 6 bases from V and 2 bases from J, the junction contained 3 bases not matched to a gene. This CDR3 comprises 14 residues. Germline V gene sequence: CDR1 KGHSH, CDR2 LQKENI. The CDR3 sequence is CASSVQGTNEKLFF. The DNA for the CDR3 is TGTGCCAGCTCGGTACAGGGGACTAATGAAAAACTGTTTTTT.

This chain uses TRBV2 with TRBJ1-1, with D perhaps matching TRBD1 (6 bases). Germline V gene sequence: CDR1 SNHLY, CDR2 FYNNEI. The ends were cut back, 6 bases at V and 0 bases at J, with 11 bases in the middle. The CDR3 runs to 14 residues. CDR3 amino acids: CASRGQILNTEAFF. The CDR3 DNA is TGTGCCAGCAGAGGACAGATTTTGAACACTGAAGCTTTCTTT.

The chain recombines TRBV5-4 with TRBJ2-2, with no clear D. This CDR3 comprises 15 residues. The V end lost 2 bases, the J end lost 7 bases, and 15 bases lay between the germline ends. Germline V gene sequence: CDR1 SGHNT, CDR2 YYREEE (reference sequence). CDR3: CASSLGGSGYGELFF. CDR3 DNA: TGTGCCAGCAGCTTAGGCGGTTCGGGTTACGGGGAGCTGTTTTTT. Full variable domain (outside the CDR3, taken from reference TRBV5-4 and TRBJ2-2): ETGVTQSPTHLIKTRGQQVTLRCSSQSGHNTVSWYQQALGQGPQFIFQYYREEENGRGNFPPRFSGLQFPNYSSELNVNALELDDSALYLCASSLGGSGYGELFFGEGSRLTVL.

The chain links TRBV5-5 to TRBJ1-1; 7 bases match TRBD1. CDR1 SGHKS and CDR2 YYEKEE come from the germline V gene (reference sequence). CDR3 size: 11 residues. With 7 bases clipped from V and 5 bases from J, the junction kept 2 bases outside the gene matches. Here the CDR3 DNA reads TGTGCCAGCGAGGGGGCTACTGAAGCTTTCTTT. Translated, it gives CASEGATEAFF.